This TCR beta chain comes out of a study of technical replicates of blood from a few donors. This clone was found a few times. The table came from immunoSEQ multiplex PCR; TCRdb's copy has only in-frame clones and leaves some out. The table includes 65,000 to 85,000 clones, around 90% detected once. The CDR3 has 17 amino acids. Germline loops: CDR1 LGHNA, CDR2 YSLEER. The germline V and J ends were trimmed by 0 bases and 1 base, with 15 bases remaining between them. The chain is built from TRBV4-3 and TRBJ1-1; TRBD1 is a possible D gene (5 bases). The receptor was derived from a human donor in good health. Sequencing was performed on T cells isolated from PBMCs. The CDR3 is CASSQDLGEGENTEAFF. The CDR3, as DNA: TGCGCCAGCAGCCAAGATCTGGGGGAGGGAGAGAACACTGAAGCTTTCTTT.